This T cell receptor beta chain stems from a study of radiation and T cells in renal cell carcinoma. Profiling relied on immunoSEQ multiplex PCR, and the TCRdb table lists in-frame clones only, not all of them. Among about 20,000 clones listed, 60% to 75% were seen once. Treatment described: 15 Gy SBRT to primary tumor, nephrectomy 4 weeks later. The V gene's germline CDR1 is SGHDT and CDR2 YYEEEE. V was pared by 0 bases and J by 1 base, with 7 bases between. This CDR3 region has 15 residues. The TCR originated in a woman in her 70s with renal cell carcinoma. The V call is TRBV5-6, the J call TRBJ1-4; the D is unclear. This material consisted of tumor tissue, taken from a patient whose treatment included radiotherapy and nephrectomy. The CDR3 region has the DNA TGTGCCAGCAGCTTGGCCGGGGTAACTAATGAAAAACTGTTTTTT. It encodes CASSLAGVTNEKLFF.